The sequence of this TCR beta chain was determined in a study of shared clonotypes between healthy human individuals. General study findings and limits: Estimated clonotype richness was generally higher in naive than memory subsets. Sorted-subset sequencing was shown by rarefaction to be incomplete despite large depth.

CDR1 and CDR2 from the germline V gene are SGHRS and YFSETQ. With 7 bases removed from V and 0 bases from J, the gap between germline ends came to 16 bases. The CDR3 loop spans 16 amino acids. With regard to this clone: The antigen is not known.

The DNA input per sorted-subset replicate PCR was 150 to 200 ng, corresponding to around 28,000 T cell genomes. The data were produced by immunoSEQ multiplex PCR, yet TCRdb's version contains in-frame clones alone and is incomplete. The table records approximately 640,000 clones, 90% of them present only once. The TCR was taken from a man younger than 35 in good health. Some clones in this sample may be carry-over from other donors' samples. Sample: memory CD8+ T cells from PBMCs. Stated subset: CD45RO+ cells pooled with CCR7-negative TemRA cells. V gene TRBV5-1 combines with J gene TRBJ2-2; TRBD2 is a possible D gene (6 bases). The CDR3 DNA is TGCGCCAGCGACTGGGGGGTAATCGCGAACACCGGGGAGCTGTTTTTT. This encodes CASDWGVIANTGELFF. Full variable domain (outside the CDR3, taken from reference TRBV5-1 and TRBJ2-2): KAGVTQTPRYLIKTRGQQVTLSCSPISGHRSVSWYQQTPGQGLQFLFEYFSETQRNKGNFPGRFSGRQFSNSRSEMNVSTLELGDSALYLCASDWGVIANTGELFFGEGSRLTVL.